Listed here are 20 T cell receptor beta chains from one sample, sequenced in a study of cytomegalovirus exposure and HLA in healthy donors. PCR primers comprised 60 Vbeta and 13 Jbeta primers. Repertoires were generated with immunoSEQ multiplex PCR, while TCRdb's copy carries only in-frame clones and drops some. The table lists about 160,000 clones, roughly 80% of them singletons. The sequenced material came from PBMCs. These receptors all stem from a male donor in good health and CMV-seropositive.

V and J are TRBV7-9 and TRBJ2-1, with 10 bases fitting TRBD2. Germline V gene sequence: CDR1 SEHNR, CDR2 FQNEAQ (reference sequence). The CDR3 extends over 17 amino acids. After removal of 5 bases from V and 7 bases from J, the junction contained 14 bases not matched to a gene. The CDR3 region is CASSGASGRAVENEQFF. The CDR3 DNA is TGTGCCAGCAGCGGGGCAAGCGGGAGGGCCGTGGAGAATGAGCAGTTCTTC.

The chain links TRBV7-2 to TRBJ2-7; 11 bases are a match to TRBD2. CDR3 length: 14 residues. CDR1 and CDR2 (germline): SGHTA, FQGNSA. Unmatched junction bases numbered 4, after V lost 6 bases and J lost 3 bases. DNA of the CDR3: TGTGCCAGCAGTTTCACTAGCGGGAGCTACGAGCAGTACTTC. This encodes CASSFTSGSYEQYF.

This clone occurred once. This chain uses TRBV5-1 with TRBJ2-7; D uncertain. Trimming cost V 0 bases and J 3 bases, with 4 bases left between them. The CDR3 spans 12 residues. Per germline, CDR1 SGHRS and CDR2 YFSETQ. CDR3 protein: CASSLDIYEQYF. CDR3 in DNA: TGCGCCAGCAGCTTGGACATCTACGAGCAGTACTTC.

CDR3 nucleotides: TGTGCCAGCAGTTACTCTTCAGGGGGCGTCACAGATACGCAGTATTTT. Its translation: CASSYSSGGVTDTQYF. V usage is TRBV6-6 and J usage is TRBJ2-3; 8 nucleotides line up with TRBD1. Germline V gene lookup returns CDR1 MNHNY and CDR2 SVGAGI (reference sequence). The CDR3 consists of 16 residues. The V and J ends lost 0 bases and 2 bases, in that order; junction bases with no gene match: 4.

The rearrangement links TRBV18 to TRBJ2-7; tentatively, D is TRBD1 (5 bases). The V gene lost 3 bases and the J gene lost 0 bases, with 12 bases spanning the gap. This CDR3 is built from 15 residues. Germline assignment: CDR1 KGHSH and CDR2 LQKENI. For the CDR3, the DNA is TGTGCCAGCTCACCCGGGCAGGGATCCTCCTACGAGCAGTACTTC. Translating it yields CASSPGQGSSYEQYF. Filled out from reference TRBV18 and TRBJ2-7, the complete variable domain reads NAGVMQNPRHLVRRRGQEARLRCSPMKGHSHVYWYRQLPEEGLKFMVYLQKENIIDESGMPKERFSAEFPKEGPSILRIQQVVRGDSAAYFCASSPGQGSSYEQYFGPGTRLTVT.

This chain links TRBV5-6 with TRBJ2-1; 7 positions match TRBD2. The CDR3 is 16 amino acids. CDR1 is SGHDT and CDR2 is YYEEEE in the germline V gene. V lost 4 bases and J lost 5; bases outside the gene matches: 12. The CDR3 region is CASSPLAAGGNNEQFF. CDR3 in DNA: TGTGCCAGCAGCCCCCTAGCGGCCGGTGGAAACAATGAGCAGTTCTTC.

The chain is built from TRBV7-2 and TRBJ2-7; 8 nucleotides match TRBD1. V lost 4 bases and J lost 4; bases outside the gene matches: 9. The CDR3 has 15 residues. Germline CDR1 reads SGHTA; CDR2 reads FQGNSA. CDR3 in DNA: TGTGCCAGCAGCTCGTCGGGACAGGTTGTTTACGAGCAGTACTTC. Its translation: CASSSSGQVVYEQYF. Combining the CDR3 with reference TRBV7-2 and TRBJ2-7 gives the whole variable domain GAGVSQSPSNKVTEKGKDVELRCDPISGHTALYWYRQSLGQGLEFLIYFQGNSAPDKSGLPSDRFSAERTGGSVSTLTIQRTQQEDSAVYLCASSSSGQVVYEQYFGPGTRLTVT.

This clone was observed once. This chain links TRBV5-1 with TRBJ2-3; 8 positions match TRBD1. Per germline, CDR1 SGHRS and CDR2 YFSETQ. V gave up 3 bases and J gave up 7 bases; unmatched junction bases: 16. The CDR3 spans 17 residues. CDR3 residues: CASSSIDRGVNPNTQYF. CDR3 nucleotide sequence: TGCGCCAGCAGCTCTATCGACAGGGGCGTAAACCCGAATACGCAGTATTTT.

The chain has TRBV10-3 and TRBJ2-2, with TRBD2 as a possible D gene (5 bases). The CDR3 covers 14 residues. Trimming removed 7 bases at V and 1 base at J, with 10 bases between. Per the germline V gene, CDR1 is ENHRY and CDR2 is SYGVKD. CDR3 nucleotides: TGTGCCATCAAATCCCGGGAGAACACCGGGGAGCTGTTTTTT. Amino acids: CAIKSRENTGELFF.

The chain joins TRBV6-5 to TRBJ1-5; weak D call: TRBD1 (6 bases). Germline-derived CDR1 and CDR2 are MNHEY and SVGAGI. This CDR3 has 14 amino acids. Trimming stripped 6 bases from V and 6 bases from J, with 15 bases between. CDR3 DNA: TGTGCCAGCAGACCCGGGACATCGGGTCAGCCCCAGCATTTT. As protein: CASRPGTSGQPQHF.

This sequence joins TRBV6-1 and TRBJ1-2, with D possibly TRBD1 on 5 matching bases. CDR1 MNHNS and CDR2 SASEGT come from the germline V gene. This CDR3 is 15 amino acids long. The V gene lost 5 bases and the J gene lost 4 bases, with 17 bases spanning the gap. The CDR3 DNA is TGTGCCAGCAGTACGGACGGGCCGGGGGTCTATGGCTACACCTTC. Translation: CASSTDGPGVYGYTF.

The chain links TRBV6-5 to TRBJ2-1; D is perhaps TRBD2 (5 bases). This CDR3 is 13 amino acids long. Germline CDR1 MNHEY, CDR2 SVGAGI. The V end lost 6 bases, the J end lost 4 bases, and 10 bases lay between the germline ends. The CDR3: CASRDRDYNEQFF. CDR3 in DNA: TGTGCCAGCAGAGACCGGGATTACAATGAGCAGTTCTTC.

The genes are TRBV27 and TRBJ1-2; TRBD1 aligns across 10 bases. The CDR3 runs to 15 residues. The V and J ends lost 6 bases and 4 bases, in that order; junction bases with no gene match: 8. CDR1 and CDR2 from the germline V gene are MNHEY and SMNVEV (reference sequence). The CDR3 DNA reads TGTGCCAGCAGCCTTAGGACAGGGGGAGTCTATGGCTACACCTTC. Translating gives CASSLRTGGVYGYTF.

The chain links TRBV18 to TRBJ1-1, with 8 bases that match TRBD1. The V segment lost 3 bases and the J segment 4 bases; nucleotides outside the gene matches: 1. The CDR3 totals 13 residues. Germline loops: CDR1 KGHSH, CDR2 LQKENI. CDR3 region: CASSPDRATEAFF. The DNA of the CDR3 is TGTGCCAGCTCACCGGACAGGGCCACTGAAGCTTTCTTT.

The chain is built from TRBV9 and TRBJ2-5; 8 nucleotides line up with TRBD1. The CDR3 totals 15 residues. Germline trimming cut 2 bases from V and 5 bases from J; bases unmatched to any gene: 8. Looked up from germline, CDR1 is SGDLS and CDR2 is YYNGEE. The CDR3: CASSVTGVLGETQYF. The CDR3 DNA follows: TGTGCCAGCAGCGTGACAGGGGTTCTTGGGGAGACCCAGTACTTC.

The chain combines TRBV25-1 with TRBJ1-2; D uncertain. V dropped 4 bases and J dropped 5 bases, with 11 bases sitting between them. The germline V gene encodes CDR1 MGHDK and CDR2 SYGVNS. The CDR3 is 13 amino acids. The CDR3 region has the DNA TGTGCCAGCAGTGTTGACTTTCCGTATGGCTACACCTTC. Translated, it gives CASSVDFPYGYTF.

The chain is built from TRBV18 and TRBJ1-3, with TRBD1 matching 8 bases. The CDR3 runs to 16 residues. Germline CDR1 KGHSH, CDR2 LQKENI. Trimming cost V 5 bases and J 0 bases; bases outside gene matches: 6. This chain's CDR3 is CASSSTGVLSGNTIYF. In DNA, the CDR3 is TGTGCCAGCTCATCGACAGGGGTGCTCTCTGGAAACACCATATATTTT. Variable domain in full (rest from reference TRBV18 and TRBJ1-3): NAGVMQNPRHLVRRRGQEARLRCSPMKGHSHVYWYRQLPEEGLKFMVYLQKENIIDESGMPKERFSAEFPKEGPSILRIQQVVRGDSAAYFCASSSTGVLSGNTIYFGEGSWLTVV.

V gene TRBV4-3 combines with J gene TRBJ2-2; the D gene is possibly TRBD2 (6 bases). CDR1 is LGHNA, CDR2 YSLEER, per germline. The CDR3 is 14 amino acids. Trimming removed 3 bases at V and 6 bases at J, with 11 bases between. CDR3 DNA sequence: TGCGCCAGCAGCCACGATCGGGGGTCCGGGGAGCTGTTTTTT. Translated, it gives CASSHDRGSGELFF.

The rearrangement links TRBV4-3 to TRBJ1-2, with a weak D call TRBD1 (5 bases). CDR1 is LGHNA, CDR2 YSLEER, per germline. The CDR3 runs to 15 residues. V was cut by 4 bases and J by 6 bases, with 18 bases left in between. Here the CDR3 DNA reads TGCGCCAGCAGCCGTCGGCCGGAGGGGTACGATGGCTACACCTTC. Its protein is CASSRRPEGYDGYTF.

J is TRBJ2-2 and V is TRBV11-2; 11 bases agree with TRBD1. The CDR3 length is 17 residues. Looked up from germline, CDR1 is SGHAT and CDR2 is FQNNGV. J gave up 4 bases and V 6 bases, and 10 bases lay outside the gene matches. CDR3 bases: TGTGCCAGCAGTTCGAATCCGGGACAGGGGGTCACCGGGGAGCTGTTTTTT. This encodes CASSSNPGQGVTGELFF.